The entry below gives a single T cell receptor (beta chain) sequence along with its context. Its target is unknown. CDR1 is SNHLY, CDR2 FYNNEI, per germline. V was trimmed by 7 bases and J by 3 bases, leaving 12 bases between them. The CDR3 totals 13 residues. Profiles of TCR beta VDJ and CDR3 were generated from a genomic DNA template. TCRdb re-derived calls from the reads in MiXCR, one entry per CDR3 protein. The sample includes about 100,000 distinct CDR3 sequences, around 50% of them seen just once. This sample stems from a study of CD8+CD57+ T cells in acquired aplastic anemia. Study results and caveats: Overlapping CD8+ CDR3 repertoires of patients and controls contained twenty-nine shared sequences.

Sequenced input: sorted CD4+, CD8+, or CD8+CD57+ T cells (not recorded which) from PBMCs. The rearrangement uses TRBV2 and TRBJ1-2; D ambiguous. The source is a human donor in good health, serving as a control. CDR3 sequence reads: CASTGQLHYGYTF. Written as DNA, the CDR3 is TGTGCCAGCACGGGTCAGCTGCACTATGGCTACACCTTC.